Below, one T cell receptor (beta chain) is given with its context. The data belong to a study of glioma-infiltrating T cells after dendritic cell vaccination. Study context: Patients had newly diagnosed or recurrent glioblastoma and received dendritic cell vaccines. Three intradermal dendritic cell vaccine injections were given every two weeks.

Profiled with immunoSEQ multiplex PCR; TCRdb holds only in-frame clones, not every one. This repertoire shows about 49,000 clones, 85% found once; its top ten account for approximately 10%. The germline V and J ends were trimmed by 0 bases and 8 bases, with 10 bases remaining between them. The CDR3 sequence is 13 residues long. Germline values: CDR1 MNHEY, CDR2 SMNVEV (reference sequence). The chain combines TRBV27 with TRBJ1-2; possible D gene TRBD1, 5 bases. This material consisted of blood, taken before dendritic cell vaccination. This receptor was taken from a human donor with glioblastoma. CDR3 region: CASSLSLGVGYTF. The CDR3 nucleotides are TGTGCCAGCAGTTTATCGCTAGGGGTGGGCTACACCTTC.